This TCR beta chain emerged from a study of blood T cell repertoires in COVID-19. Participants' own reports of clinical history determined their cohort assignment. Cohort 3 recovered donors had two negative PCRs, clearance, or symptom resolution. The assay was immunoSEQ multiplex PCR, and TCRdb's table has in-frame clones only and misses some. The sample lists a few hundred thousand clones, approximately 92% seen once, with more than 0.8% in the top ten. The CDR3 sequence is 15 residues long. Per the germline V gene, CDR1 is SGHRS and CDR2 is YFSETQ. Germline trimming cut 0 bases from V and 6 bases from J; bases unmatched to any gene: 5.

This receptor was obtained from a man aged 18 to 30 who had recovered from COVID-19. The source material was PBMCs or T cells enriched from blood (not recorded which). The genes are TRBV5-1 and TRBJ2-3, with 9 bases aligning to TRBD2. CDR3 protein: CASSLGLAERDTQYF. As DNA, the CDR3 is TGCGCCAGCAGCTTGGGACTAGCGGAGAGGGATACGCAGTATTTT.